The 17 T cell receptor beta chains below were found in one sample sequenced in a study of T cell responses to AZD1222 COVID-19 vaccine. Sequencing used immunoSEQ multiplex PCR; TCRdb keeps in-frame clones, though not all of them. The profile shows over 55,000 clones, about three quarters of them singletons. Sequences were derived from peripheral blood, sampled 28 days after the second AZD1222 dose. These TCRs come from an adult who received the AZD1222 COVID-19 vaccine.

About this clone: The sample holds other DNA sequences that translate to the same CDR3. The chain joins TRBV7-6 to TRBJ1-3, with a possible D match to TRBD1 (5 bases). Trimming removed 1 base at V and 0 bases at J, with 7 bases between. This CDR3 contains 15 residues. Germline CDR1 is SGHVS and CDR2 is FNYEAQ. CDR3 DNA sequence: TGTGCCAGCAGCTTAGGCCAGGGCTCTGGAAACACCATATATTTT. It yields the protein CASSLGQGSGNTIYF.

The V and J genes are TRBV19 and TRBJ2-3; 7 bases line up with TRBD2. The CDR3 runs 15 residues. From germline, CDR1 is LNHDA and CDR2 SQIVND (reference sequence). Unmatched junction bases numbered 8, after V lost 5 bases and J lost 3 bases. CDR3 nucleotides: TGTGCCAGTAGTCGGGGAGAGGGAGGGACAGATACGCAGTATTTT. As protein: CASSRGEGGTDTQYF.

The chain uses TRBV19 and TRBJ1-6; the D gene is possibly TRBD1 (6 bases). The CDR3 extends over 14 amino acids. V gave up 3 bases and J gave up 10 bases, with 13 bases separating them. Germline V gene sequence: CDR1 LNHDA, CDR2 SQIVND (reference sequence). The CDR3 nucleotides read TGTGCCAGTAGTATCTCGGCAGGGGAATCACCCCTCCACTTT. Protein: CASSISAGESPLHF.

The chain is built from TRBV6-5 and TRBJ1-1, with 9 bases matching TRBD1. Germline CDR1 is MNHEY and CDR2 is SVGAGI. Unmatched junction bases numbered 5, after V lost 0 bases and J lost 3 bases. This CDR3 is 16 amino acids long. CDR3 nucleotides: TGTGCCAGCAGTTACTCGGGCGACAGGGGGGACACTGAAGCTTTCTTT. Its translation is CASSYSGDRGDTEAFF.

The chain employs TRBV9 and TRBJ1-2; D is ambiguous. V was cut by 6 bases and J by 0 bases, with 15 bases left in between. In germline, CDR1 is SGDLS, CDR2 YYNGEE. This CDR3 spans 15 amino acids. The CDR3 sequence: CASTSGATSNYGYTF. The CDR3, as DNA: TGTGCCAGCACATCTGGAGCCACCTCTAACTATGGCTACACCTTC.

This sequence joins TRBV6-5 and TRBJ1-6; maybe TRBD1 (6 bases). Germline V lookup: CDR1 MNHEY, CDR2 SVGAGI. Trimming removed 0 bases at V and 9 bases at J, with 12 bases between. The CDR3 is 15 amino acids. The CDR3 spells CASSYSTQGGSPLHF. DNA of the CDR3: TGTGCCAGCAGTTACTCGACACAGGGCGGTTCACCCCTCCACTTT.

This clone was recorded once. The chain recombines TRBV24-1 with TRBJ2-3, with D possibly matching TRBD1 (7 bases). Trimming took 3 bases from V and 6 from J, leaving 21 bases between them. The CDR3 covers 17 residues. In germline, CDR1 is KGHDR, CDR2 SFDVKD. The CDR3 coding sequence is TGTGCCACCAGTGATAAAACGGGACTCTCAGGGGGTGATACGCAGTATTTT. Amino acid sequence: CATSDKTGLSGGDTQYF.

Only one count was recorded for this clone. J is TRBJ1-5 and V is TRBV19; 9 bases are a match to TRBD1. The CDR3 is made up of 16 amino acids. V was pared by 2 bases and J by 4 bases, with 6 bases of the junction left unmatched. Germline CDR1 and CDR2: LNHDA and SQIVND (reference sequence). The CDR3 DNA reads TGTGCCAGTAGTATAATGGTGACAGGGGGTAATCAGCCCCAGCATTTT. As protein: CASSIMVTGGNQPQHF.

The V and J genes are TRBV6-5 and TRBJ1-6, with 10 bases matching TRBD1. The junction had 13 bases not matched to a gene; V was cut back by 10 bases and J by 10 bases. CDR3 length: 15 amino acids. CDR1 and CDR2 from the germline V gene are MNHEY and SVGAGI. The CDR3 coding sequence is TGTGCCACCATAAGACAGGGGGCGGGTGAGTCACCCCTCCACTTT. Protein product: CATIRQGAGESPLHF.

The chain joins TRBV19 to TRBJ2-2; TRBD1 matches at 9 bases. The CDR3 length is 15 residues. Germline V gene sequence: CDR1 LNHDA, CDR2 SQIVND (reference sequence). V shed 7 bases, J shed 6 bases, and the junction held 9 bases outside the gene matches. The CDR3 region is CASMIRDREAGELFF. Written as DNA, the CDR3 is TGTGCCAGTATGATACGGGACAGGGAAGCCGGGGAGCTGTTTTTT. The variable domain in full, completed from reference TRBV19 and TRBJ2-2, reads DGGITQSPKYLFRKEGQNVTLSCEQNLNHDAMYWYRQDPGQGLRLIYYSQIVNDFQKGDIAEGYSVSREKKESFPLTVTSAQKNPTAFYLCASMIRDREAGELFFGEGSRLTVL.

The rearrangement uses TRBV2 and TRBJ2-3; D remains unclear. From germline, CDR1 is SNHLY and CDR2 FYNNEI. The CDR3 covers 13 residues. V was clipped by 8 bases and J by 4 bases, with 13 bases between them. In DNA, the CDR3 is TGTGCCAGCGTACGACTTGAATCAGATACGCAGTATTTT. Its protein is CASVRLESDTQYF.

This rearrangement joins TRBV18 to TRBJ2-1; possible D gene TRBD1, 7 bases. This CDR3 is 16 amino acids long. Trimming stripped 3 bases from V and 3 bases from J, with 15 bases between. CDR1 is KGHSH and CDR2 is LQKENI in the germline V gene. CDR3 in DNA: TGTGCCAGCTCACCGGGGCCCAGGGGGGACTACAATGAGCAGTTCTTC. Protein product: CASSPGPRGDYNEQFF.

This clone was picked up one time. This sequence joins TRBV27 and TRBJ1-2; D is unresolved. This CDR3 is built from 16 residues. Germline assignment: CDR1 MNHEY and CDR2 SMNVEV (reference sequence). Trimming left V 6 bases short and J 2 bases short, with 19 bases between. As DNA, the CDR3 is TGTGCCAGCAGACCTTTGGAGGGAGGCGCGAACTATGGCTACACCTTC. Translating it yields CASRPLEGGANYGYTF.

This sequence joins TRBV10-1 and TRBJ2-5; TRBD2 agrees at 9 bases. Germline CDR1 and CDR2: WNHNN and SYGVQD (reference sequence). The CDR3 length is 15 residues. V was clipped by 5 bases and J by 2 bases; unmatched bases: 6. The CDR3 region has the DNA TGCGCCAGCAGTCGATTAGCGGGGGTACAAGAGACCCAGTACTTC. Residues: CASSRLAGVQETQYF.

The table lists this clone with a count of one. The CDR3 region is CASAQGPGANVLTF. The CDR3 bases are TGTGCCAGTGCCCAAGGGCCTGGGGCCAACGTCCTGACTTTC. The chain joins TRBV19 to TRBJ2-6; D uncertain. The CDR3 totals 14 residues. V was shortened by 8 bases and J by 2 bases, with 10 bases between the two germline ends. Germline values: CDR1 LNHDA, CDR2 SQIVND (reference sequence). Based on the CDR3 plus reference TRBV19 and TRBJ2-6, the full variable domain is DGGITQSPKYLFRKEGQNVTLSCEQNLNHDAMYWYRQDPGQGLRLIYYSQIVNDFQKGDIAEGYSVSREKKESFPLTVTSAQKNPTAFYLCASAQGPGANVLTFGAGSRLTVL.

CDR3: CASSEYLQGTGELFF. The CDR3 DNA is TGTGCCAGCAGTGAATATCTTCAGGGCACCGGGGAGCTGTTTTTT. The chain carries TRBV6-1 and TRBJ2-2; maybe TRBD1 (5 bases). This CDR3 comprises 15 residues. Germline V gives CDR1 MNHNS, CDR2 SASEGT. Trimming pared 2 bases from V and 4 bases from J, leaving 11 bases between.

The CDR3 loop reads CASSWGTTTEAFF. CDR3 bases: TGTGCCAGCAGTTGGGGGACAACCACTGAAGCTTTCTTT. The chain has TRBV6-6 and TRBJ1-1; D is possibly TRBD1 (6 bases). Trimming stripped 4 bases from V and 4 bases from J, with 10 bases between. CDR1 is MNHNY and CDR2 is SVGAGI in the germline V gene (reference sequence). CDR3 length: 13 residues.